This TCR beta chain was documented in a study of blood T cell repertoires in COVID-19. At the level of the study: Some COVID-19 samples were acute and others convalescent; all came from the United States, Italy and Spain. PBMCs, B-cell-depleted T cells, or T cells provided the cDNA or gDNA that made up the material.

In the source study's methods: Amplification from reference gene primers served as the basis for estimated nucleated cell counts. Method: immunoSEQ multiplex PCR; TCRdb's copy keeps in-frame clones and lacks some. Clonal size and the V and J genes are those of that table, whereas D and trimming came from the DNA. The table shows over 70,000 clones, with 65% to 80% occurring only once. The receptor was derived from a human donor in a cohort sampled during active COVID-19. The source material was peripheral blood.

The DNA of the CDR3 is TGCGCCAGCAGCCAAGTGTTACAGGGACGGACCTACAATGAGCAGTTCTTC. Translated, it gives CASSQVLQGRTYNEQFF. The rearrangement uses TRBV4-1 and TRBJ2-1; TRBD1 is a possible D gene (6 bases). Germline V gene lookup returns CDR1 MGHRA and CDR2 YSYEKL. The CDR3 runs to 17 residues. Trimming took off 1 base at V and 2 bases at J, with 15 bases between the two ends.